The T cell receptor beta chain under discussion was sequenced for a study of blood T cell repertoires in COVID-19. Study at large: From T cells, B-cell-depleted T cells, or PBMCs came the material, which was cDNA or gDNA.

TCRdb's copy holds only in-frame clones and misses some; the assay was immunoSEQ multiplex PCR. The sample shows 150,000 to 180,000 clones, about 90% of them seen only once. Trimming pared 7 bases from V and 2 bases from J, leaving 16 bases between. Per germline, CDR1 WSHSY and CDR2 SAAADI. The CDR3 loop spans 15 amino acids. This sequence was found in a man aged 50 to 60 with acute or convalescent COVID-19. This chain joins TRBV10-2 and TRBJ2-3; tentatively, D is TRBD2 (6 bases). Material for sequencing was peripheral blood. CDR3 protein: CASIPTRPYTDTQYF. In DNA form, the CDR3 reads TGCGCCAGCATTCCGACTAGACCCTACACAGATACGCAGTATTTT.